The 29 T cell receptor beta chains below come from one sample, sequenced in a study of T cell responses to AZD1222 COVID-19 vaccine. The table came from immunoSEQ multiplex PCR; TCRdb's copy has only in-frame clones and leaves some out. Of 100,000 to 150,000 clones listed, roughly nine tenths were seen once; the top ten hold approximately 1.5%. The starting material was peripheral blood, obtained on day 0 of AZD1222 vaccination. The receptor source for this set is an adult in good health.

The CDR3 protein is CASSYLHTVLGSEQFF. The DNA for the CDR3 is TGTGCCAGCAGTTACCTTCACACAGTACTGGGTTCAGAGCAGTTCTTC. The rearrangement links TRBV6-2 or TRBV6-3 to TRBJ2-1; D remains unclear. V lost 2 bases, J lost 10 bases, and 21 bases lay in between. CDR1 is MNHEY and CDR2 is SVGEGT in the germline V gene. The CDR3 has 16 amino acids.

The CDR3 DNA reads as TGTGCCAGCTCCCAAGGAGCCGGGGAGCTGTTTTTT. Protein product: CASSQGAGELFF. This chain joins TRBV18 and TRBJ2-2; no clear D gene. Germline lookup yields CDR1 KGHSH and CDR2 LQKENI. The V end lost 6 bases, the J end lost 6 bases, and 8 bases lay between the germline ends. The CDR3 is 12 amino acids.

This chain links TRBV6-5 with TRBJ1-3, with a tentative D call TRBD1 (5 bases). With 11 bases removed from V and 0 bases from J, the gap between germline ends came to 11 bases. Germline CDR1 and CDR2: MNHEY and SVGAGI. This CDR3 is 13 amino acids long. DNA for the CDR3: TGTGCCGCCAGGGTTTACTCTGGAAACACCATATATTTT. Translating it yields CAARVYSGNTIYF.

The V and J genes are TRBV6-2 or TRBV6-3 and TRBJ1-5; perhaps TRBD1 as D (5 bases). This CDR3 comprises 14 residues. The ends were cut back, 0 bases at V and 4 bases at J, with 7 bases in the middle. Germline assignment: CDR1 MNHEY and CDR2 SVGEGT. The CDR3 reads CASSYSEGNQPQHF. As DNA, the CDR3 is TGTGCCAGCAGTTACTCGGAGGGGAATCAGCCCCAGCATTTT.

This clone was observed a handful of times. The chain joins TRBV11-2 to TRBJ2-5; D tentatively reads TRBD1 or TRBD2 (5 bases each). CDR3 length: 14 amino acids. Looked up from germline, CDR1 is SGHAT and CDR2 is FQNNGV. V shed 5 bases and J shed 4 bases, with 14 bases lying between them. CDR3 coding DNA: TGTGCCAGCAGCCCGGGGCAAGGGCGAGAGACCCAGTACTTC. This translates into CASSPGQGRETQYF.

The V call is TRBV4-1, the J call TRBJ1-1, with D unresolved. Deletions cut 0 bases from V and 0 bases from J, with 8 bases between. In germline, CDR1 is MGHRA, CDR2 YSYEKL. The CDR3 length is 15 residues. Here the CDR3 reads CASSQEPRMNTEAFF. CDR3 bases: TGCGCCAGCAGCCAAGAGCCCAGGATGAACACTGAAGCTTTCTTT.

The chain joins TRBV5-1 to TRBJ2-1; D is unresolved. V gave up 0 bases and J gave up 0 bases, with 4 bases separating them. The CDR3 covers 14 residues. CDR1 and CDR2 (germline): SGHRS, YFSETQ. The CDR3: CASSLDSSYNEQFF. CDR3 bases: TGCGCCAGCAGCTTGGACAGCTCCTACAATGAGCAGTTCTTC.

V usage is TRBV7-6 and J usage is TRBJ1-1, with a tentative D call TRBD1 (6 bases). V was shortened by 4 bases and J by 10 bases, with 25 bases between the two germline ends. The CDR3 has 16 amino acids. Germline loops: CDR1 SGHVS, CDR2 FNYEAQ. CDR3 sequence reads: CASSSEPQGANYTAFF. Here the CDR3 DNA reads TGTGCCAGCAGCTCAGAGCCACAGGGAGCTAATTATACAGCTTTCTTT.

The chain joins TRBV7-9 to TRBJ1-2; 9 nucleotides agree with TRBD1. The CDR3 spans 16 residues. V shed 4 bases, J shed 8 bases, and the junction held 14 bases outside the gene matches. Germline CDR1 SEHNR, CDR2 FQNEAQ (reference sequence). The CDR3 nucleotides are TGTGCCAGCAGCTATACCTCCGGGACAGGGTGGGTCGGCTACACCTTC. This codes for CASSYTSGTGWVGYTF.

The V gene is TRBV30, the J gene TRBJ2-7; a possible D gene is TRBD1 (5 bases). The V end was cut by 4 bases, the J end by 4 bases, with 8 bases between. Germline CDR1 reads GTSNPN; CDR2 reads SVGIG (reference sequence). This CDR3 comprises 11 residues. This chain's CDR3 is CAWTQGYEQYF. In DNA, the CDR3 is TGTGCCTGGACCCAGGGTTACGAGCAGTACTTC.

V gene TRBV10-3 combines with J gene TRBJ2-7, with D unresolved. Per the germline V gene, CDR1 is ENHRY and CDR2 is SYGVKD. This CDR3 comprises 12 residues. Between the trimmed V and J ends, which lost 6 bases and 3 bases, there was a span of 9 bases. The CDR3 sequence: CAIRSTGYEQYF. The CDR3 nucleotides are TGTGCCATCAGGTCGACGGGCTACGAGCAGTACTTC.

This chain joins TRBV18 and TRBJ1-1; D may be TRBD1 (5 bases). Germline values: CDR1 KGHSH, CDR2 LQKENI. The V end was cut by 1 base, the J end by 1 base, with 7 bases between. The CDR3 extends over 14 amino acids. DNA of the CDR3: TGTGCCAGCTCACCACAGGGGACGAACACTGAAGCTTTCTTT. Its translation is CASSPQGTNTEAFF.

The CDR3 DNA follows: TGTGCCAGCAGTCCAACAGGGGACAGCTCTTATAGCAATCAGCCCCAGCATTTT. This codes for CASSPTGDSSYSNQPQHF. This chain connects TRBV6-2 or TRBV6-3 to TRBJ1-5, with 7 bases lining up with TRBD1. The CDR3 is made up of 18 amino acids. The V and J ends lost 5 bases and 0 bases, in that order; junction bases with no gene match: 13. The germline V gene encodes CDR1 MNHEY and CDR2 SVGEGT.

The chain has TRBV19 and TRBJ1-3, with D unclear. Germline assignment: CDR1 LNHDA and CDR2 SQIVND (reference sequence). The CDR3 runs to 16 residues. V shed 7 bases and J shed 3 bases, with 19 bases lying between them. CDR3 sequence reads: CASNDGRGRFGNTIYF. CDR3 DNA: TGTGCCAGTAACGACGGCCGGGGTCGGTTTGGAAACACCATATATTTT.

The V and J genes are TRBV19 and TRBJ2-1, with 12 bases fitting TRBD2. The CDR3 totals 17 residues. Germline V gene data show CDR1 as LNHDA and CDR2 as SQIVND (reference sequence). V was clipped by 4 bases and J by 6 bases; unmatched bases: 10. The CDR3 DNA sequence: TGTGCCAGTAGTACCTCTAGCGGGAGGGCCGTAGGCAATGAGCAGTTCTTC. This encodes CASSTSSGRAVGNEQFF.

The chain recombines TRBV19 with TRBJ1-5; D remains unclear. The V gene lost 5 bases and the J gene lost 1 base, with 6 bases spanning the gap. Germline CDR1 is LNHDA and CDR2 is SQIVND (reference sequence). This CDR3 contains 13 residues. CDR3 coding DNA: TGTGCCAGTAGTTACTCAAGCAATCAGCCCCAGCATTTT. Translating it yields CASSYSSNQPQHF. The variable domain in full, completed from reference TRBV19 and TRBJ1-5, reads DGGITQSPKYLFRKEGQNVTLSCEQNLNHDAMYWYRQDPGQGLRLIYYSQIVNDFQKGDIAEGYSVSREKKESFPLTVTSAQKNPTAFYLCASSYSSNQPQHFGDGTRLSIL.

This clone was found once. The genes are TRBV15 and TRBJ2-6; 8 bases are shared with TRBD1. The CDR3 is 20 residues long. The ends lost 2 bases at V and 2 bases at J; junction bases unmatched: 14. Germline V CDR1 and CDR2: LNHNV, YYDKDF (reference sequence). CDR3: CATSRNRQGPLNTGANVLTF. In nucleotides, the CDR3 is TGTGCCACCAGCAGAAACAGACAGGGGCCCCTAAATACTGGGGCCAACGTCCTGACTTTC.

The gene calls are TRBV5-4 and TRBJ2-1; 10 nucleotides match TRBD2. This CDR3 is built from 14 residues. Germline CDR1 SGHNT, CDR2 YYREEE (reference sequence). V lost 2 bases and J lost 7; bases outside the gene matches: 3. CDR3 coding DNA: TGTGCCAGCAGCTTAAGAGCGGGAGGGAATGAGCAGTTCTTC. Its protein product is CASSLRAGGNEQFF.

The chain combines TRBV11-3 with TRBJ2-1; TRBD2 aligns across 8 bases. The length of the CDR3 is 15 residues. Germline CDR1 reads SGHNT; CDR2 reads YENEEA. Unmatched junction bases numbered 7, after V lost 5 bases and J lost 4 bases. CDR3 nucleotides: TGTGCCAGCAGCCTTACTAGCGGAGATTACAATGAGCAGTTCTTC. It yields the protein CASSLTSGDYNEQFF.

The chain employs TRBV6-5 and TRBJ1-2; TRBD1 matches 8 bases. The trim removed 6 bases at V and 8 bases at J, leaving 14 bases unmatched. This CDR3 comprises 15 residues. The germline CDR1 and CDR2 sequences are MNHEY and SVGAGI. CDR3: CASRQTVDRGLGYTF. In DNA form, the CDR3 reads TGTGCCAGCAGACAAACTGTTGACAGGGGTTTGGGCTACACCTTC.

The CDR3 region is CATSDPDQQFF. The CDR3 DNA reads as TGTGCCACCAGTGACCCGGACCAGCAGTTCTTC. The chain couples TRBV24-1 to TRBJ2-1; D ambiguous. Germline values: CDR1 KGHDR, CDR2 SFDVKD. V lost 4 bases to trimming and J lost 11 bases, with 8 bases between them. The CDR3 is 11 residues long.

V is TRBV19 and J is TRBJ1-5; no clear D. The germline CDR1 and CDR2 sequences are LNHDA and SQIVND (reference sequence). The length of the CDR3 is 14 residues. Trimming left V 1 base short and J 7 bases short, with 11 bases between. The DNA for the CDR3 is TGTGCCAGTAGTATAGTGGGCGCCGGCCAGCCCCAGCATTTT. It encodes CASSIVGAGQPQHF.

V gene TRBV10-3 combines with J gene TRBJ1-5, with TRBD1 identical over 8 bases. Germline V CDR1 and CDR2: ENHRY, SYGVKD. The CDR3 totals 12 residues. The V and J ends lost 8 bases and 4 bases, in that order; junction bases with no gene match: 1. This CDR3 reads CAIRTGNQPQHF. In nucleotides, the CDR3 is TGTGCCATCCGGACAGGGAATCAGCCCCAGCATTTT.

V is TRBV12-5 and J is TRBJ1-3; maybe TRBD1 (5 bases). The CDR3 has 17 amino acids. Germline V CDR1 and CDR2: LGHNT, FRNRAP. Deletions cut 0 bases from V and 2 bases from J, with 14 bases between. CDR3 nucleotides: TGTGCTAGTGGTTTGGTAGGTCGCGGGGCTCCTGGAAACACCATATATTTT. Protein sequence: CASGLVGRGAPGNTIYF.

The chain recombines TRBV30 with TRBJ2-5; D possibly corresponds to TRBD2 (5 bases). V was trimmed by 2 bases and J by 1 base, leaving 8 bases between them. This CDR3 has 13 residues. The germline gives CDR1 GTSNPN, CDR2 SVGIG (reference sequence). The CDR3 bases are TGTGCCTGGAGTCTAGCCCTCCAAGAGACCCAGTACTTC. Its translation: CAWSLALQETQYF.

V gene TRBV5-8 combines with J gene TRBJ2-7; 9 bases line up with TRBD1. The CDR3 loop spans 14 amino acids. CDR1 and CDR2 from the germline V gene are SGHTS and YDEGEE. Trimming cost V 5 bases and J 4 bases; bases outside gene matches: 7. CDR3 DNA sequence: TGTGCCAGCAGTCCCGGGACAGGGCTTTACGAGCAGTACTTC. Translating gives CASSPGTGLYEQYF. The full variable domain, with the rest looked up from reference TRBV5-8 and TRBJ2-7, is EAGVTQSPTHLIKTRGQQATLRCSPISGHTSVYWYQQALGLGLQFLLWYDEGEERNRGNFPPRFSGRQFPNYSSELNVNALELEDSALYLCASSPGTGLYEQYFGPGTRLTVT.

The chain carries TRBV11-2 and TRBJ2-2; D possibly corresponds to TRBD2 (6 bases). The length of the CDR3 is 16 residues. Looked up from germline, CDR1 is SGHAT and CDR2 is FQNNGV. The ends were cut back, 2 bases at V and 0 bases at J, with 10 bases in the middle. CDR3 DNA sequence: TGTGCCAGCAGCTTAAAGGGACTTACGAACACCGGGGAGCTGTTTTTT. Protein: CASSLKGLTNTGELFF. The whole variable domain, filled in from reference TRBV11-2 and TRBJ2-2, reads EAGVAQSPRYKIIEKRQSVAFWCNPISGHATLYWYQQILGQGPKLLIQFQNNGVVDDSQLPKDRFSAERLKGVDSTLKIQPAKLEDSAVYLCASSLKGLTNTGELFFGEGSRLTVL.

The V gene is TRBV5-1, the J gene TRBJ2-6; 7 bases are shared with TRBD1. V gave up 4 bases and J gave up 2 bases; unmatched junction bases: 6. The germline gives CDR1 SGHRS, CDR2 YFSETQ. CDR3 length: 16 residues. CDR3 coding DNA: TGCGCCAGCAGCATTACAGGGGTCACTGGGGCCAACGTCCTGACTTTC. Translating gives CASSITGVTGANVLTF. The complete variable domain, with remaining parts taken from reference TRBV5-1 and TRBJ2-6, reads KAGVTQTPRYLIKTRGQQVTLSCSPISGHRSVSWYQQTPGQGLQFLFEYFSETQRNKGNFPGRFSGRQFSNSRSEMNVSTLELGDSALYLCASSITGVTGANVLTFGAGSRLTVL.

The chain employs TRBV10-2 and TRBJ1-1; D is perhaps TRBD1 (6 bases). With 4 bases removed from V and 5 bases from J, the gap between germline ends came to 20 bases. Germline-derived CDR1 and CDR2 are WSHSY and SAAADI. This CDR3 region has 16 residues. The CDR3 DNA reads as TGCGCCAGCAGTGGGCCCGGGTCACTGGGACAAACTGAAGCTTTCTTT. The encoded protein is CASSGPGSLGQTEAFF.